Below, 24 T cell receptor beta chains from the same sample are listed, as sequenced in a study of blood T cell repertoires in COVID-19. Profiled with immunoSEQ multiplex PCR; TCRdb holds only in-frame clones, not every one. The sample holds roughly 340,000 clones, 88% seen once. The sample consisted of peripheral blood. Receptor source: a woman aged 70 to 79 with COVID-19, enrolled during active disease.

The rearrangement joins TRBV18 to TRBJ1-4; 7 bases align to TRBD1. CDR1 and CDR2 from the germline V gene are KGHSH and LQKENI. This CDR3 is 15 amino acids long. The V gene end was trimmed by 2 bases and the J gene end by 7 bases; junction bases not matched to a gene: 7. CDR3 in DNA: TGTGCCAGCTCACCATCAAGGACAGGCGGTGAAAAACTGTTTTTT. Translated, it gives CASSPSRTGGEKLFF.

This clone has a handful of counts. The genes are TRBV29-1 and TRBJ1-1; a possible D gene is TRBD1 (5 bases). With 7 bases removed from V and 5 bases from J, the gap between germline ends came to 14 bases. Looked up from germline, CDR1 is SQVTM and CDR2 is ANQGSEA. CDR3 size: 12 residues. The CDR3 sequence: CSAQPGNTEAFF. CDR3 in DNA: TGCAGCGCCCAGCCAGGGAATACTGAAGCTTTCTTT.

This clone occurred once. The rearrangement links TRBV10-3 to TRBJ1-4, with D possibly being TRBD1 (6 bases). The CDR3 runs to 15 residues. V gave up 4 bases and J gave up 4 bases, with 13 bases separating them. In germline, CDR1 is ENHRY, CDR2 SYGVKD. CDR3 nucleotide sequence: TGTGCCATCAGTGGGAAACAGGGCCGTAATGAAAAACTGTTTTTT. This codes for CAISGKQGRNEKLFF.

The chain has TRBV20-1 and TRBJ1-1; TRBD1 might be the D (5 bases). The CDR3 is 11 residues long. Germline loops: CDR1 DFQATT, CDR2 SNEGSKA (reference sequence). V lost 6 bases, J lost 5 bases, and 10 bases lay in between. The CDR3 DNA follows: TGCAGTGCCTGGGGGGTGACTGAAGCTTTCTTT. As protein: CSAWGVTEAFF.

The rearrangement links TRBV7-8 to TRBJ2-7; 11 bases match TRBD1. This CDR3 has 15 amino acids. The germline V gene has CDR1 SGHVS and CDR2 FQNEAQ. The J segment lost 6 bases and the V segment lost 2 bases, leaving 6 bases of the junction unmatched. CDR3 region: CASSLPGQGAAEQYF. The CDR3 nucleotides read TGTGCCAGCAGCTTACCCGGACAGGGGGCGGCCGAGCAGTACTTC.

The V and J genes are TRBV11-2 and TRBJ2-3, with TRBD2 matching over 12 bases. The V gene end was trimmed by 1 base and the J gene end by 0 bases; junction bases not matched to a gene: 5. This CDR3 is 18 amino acids long. In germline, CDR1 is SGHAT, CDR2 FQNNGV. CDR3 region: CASSLGGLAGPSTDTQYF. DNA for the CDR3: TGTGCCAGCAGCTTAGGAGGACTAGCGGGGCCTAGCACAGATACGCAGTATTTT.

This clone showed up many times. This chain joins TRBV2 and TRBJ2-7; 11 nucleotides agree with TRBD1. The J segment lost 6 bases and the V segment lost 6 bases, leaving 4 bases of the junction unmatched. The length of the CDR3 is 13 residues. CDR1 and CDR2 (germline): SNHLY, FYNNEI. CDR3 region: CASSGTGGGEQYF. The CDR3 nucleotides read TGTGCCAGCAGCGGGACAGGGGGAGGCGAGCAGTACTTC.

The chain links TRBV7-2 to TRBJ1-6, with D uncertain. CDR3 length: 15 residues. Deletions cut 5 bases from V and 7 bases from J, with 15 bases between. CDR1 and CDR2 from the germline V gene are SGHTA and FQGNSA. The CDR3 reads CASSVGRQKNSPLHF. The CDR3 nucleotides read TGTGCCAGCAGCGTGGGCCGACAAAAGAATTCACCCCTCCACTTT.

The CDR3 is CASSPYIDGATTGELFF. The DNA of the CDR3 is TGTGCCAGCTCACCTTACATAGATGGGGCCACCACCGGGGAGCTGTTTTTT. The V gene is TRBV18, the J gene TRBJ2-2; perhaps TRBD1 as D (5 bases). Germline V gene lookup returns CDR1 KGHSH and CDR2 LQKENI. V lost 3 bases and J 4 bases, leaving 18 bases between the germline ends. This CDR3 has 17 residues.

This clone was seen only once. CDR3 sequence (DNA): TGTGCCAGCAGCCACAGGGGTATGAACACTGAAGCTTTCTTT. Its protein is CASSHRGMNTEAFF. This chain joins TRBV7-8 and TRBJ1-1; 7 positions agree with TRBD1. Germline CDR1 and CDR2: SGHVS and FQNEAQ. This CDR3 spans 14 amino acids. V lost 5 bases, J lost 0 bases, and 3 bases stayed unmatched.

This chain links TRBV10-3 with TRBJ2-7, with a weak D call TRBD1 (6 bases). The V gene lost 8 bases and the J gene lost 3 bases, with 11 bases spanning the gap. Germline assignment: CDR1 ENHRY and CDR2 SYGVKD. This CDR3 region has 12 residues. The CDR3 DNA reads TGTGCCATCCGGGACACCGTCTACGAGCAGTACTTC. It codes for CAIRDTVYEQYF.

This clone was counted between two and nine times. The chain is built from TRBV12-3 or TRBV12-4 and TRBJ2-1; 7 nucleotides align to TRBD1. The CDR3 extends over 13 amino acids. Trimming at V came to 6 bases and at J to 7 bases, leaving 6 bases not matched to a gene. The DNA of the CDR3 is TGTGCCAGCAGACGGGGACAGACTAATGAGCAGTTCTTC. Its protein is CASRRGQTNEQFF.

The V and J genes are TRBV6-2 or TRBV6-3 and TRBJ1-5; 8 nucleotides line up with TRBD1. Trimming took 2 bases from V and 0 from J; bases not matched to a gene: 9. Germline V gives CDR1 MNHEY, CDR2 SVGEGT. This CDR3 has 18 residues. Here the CDR3 reads CASSYNGQGVYSNQPQHF. CDR3 DNA: TGTGCCAGCAGTTACAACGGACAGGGTGTTTATAGCAATCAGCCCCAGCATTTT.

The rearrangement links TRBV7-2 to TRBJ1-1; no reliable D call. Germline-derived CDR1 and CDR2 are SGHTA and FQGNSA. The CDR3 spans 13 residues. V was shortened by 1 base and J by 5 bases, with 8 bases between the two germline ends. CDR3 DNA sequence: TGTGCCAGCAGCTTAGGGTCTAGGACTGAAGCTTTCTTT. Its protein is CASSLGSRTEAFF.

This chain uses TRBV4-1 with TRBJ1-2; no clear D gene. This CDR3 spans 14 amino acids. Germline V gives CDR1 MGHRA, CDR2 YSYEKL. Trimming pared 0 bases from V and 6 bases from J, leaving 11 bases between. CDR3: CASSQERGWDGYTF. Here the CDR3 DNA reads TGCGCCAGCAGCCAAGAGCGGGGTTGGGATGGCTACACCTTC.

J is TRBJ2-7 and V is TRBV19; a weak D match, TRBD1 (5 bases). Trimming cost V 8 bases and J 2 bases, with 13 bases left between them. The length of the CDR3 is 13 residues. Germline CDR1 and CDR2: LNHDA and SQIVND (reference sequence). CDR3 bases: TGTGCCAGTGTCGCCCCAGGGACCTACGAGCAGTACTTC. Amino acid sequence: CASVAPGTYEQYF.

The chain employs TRBV2 and TRBJ2-7, with D perhaps TRBD1 (6 bases). The CDR3 has 13 residues. V was shortened by 6 bases and J by 5 bases, with 14 bases between the two germline ends. Germline CDR1 is SNHLY and CDR2 is FYNNEI. CDR3 region: CASSENRVHEQYF. CDR3 coding DNA: TGTGCCAGCAGCGAAAACAGGGTTCACGAGCAGTACTTC.

The V gene is TRBV5-4, the J gene TRBJ2-3; 8 bases fit TRBD1. The germline V gene encodes CDR1 SGHNT and CDR2 YYREEE (reference sequence). This CDR3 has 14 amino acids. Trimming took 4 bases from V and 4 from J; bases not matched to a gene: 5. The chain's CDR3 is CASSNGQGPDTQYF. Written as DNA, the CDR3 is TGTGCCAGCAGCAACGGACAGGGCCCAGATACGCAGTATTTT.

The rearrangement joins TRBV5-1 to TRBJ2-3; 7 bases agree with TRBD1. CDR1 is SGHRS and CDR2 is YFSETQ in the germline V gene. The CDR3 is 12 residues long. J gave up 6 bases and V 4 bases, and 2 bases lay outside the gene matches. CDR3 loop: CASSDRADTQYF. Here the CDR3 DNA reads TGCGCCAGCAGCGACAGGGCGGATACGCAGTATTTT.

This clone was counted between two and nine times. J is TRBJ1-4 and V is TRBV6-6; 12 positions match TRBD1. CDR1 and CDR2 from the germline V gene are MNHNY and SVGAGI (reference sequence). The CDR3 extends over 17 amino acids. Trimming cost V 5 bases and J 3 bases; bases outside gene matches: 7. CDR3 amino acids: CASSPLGQGAPNEKLFF. As DNA, the CDR3 is TGTGCCAGCAGTCCCTTGGGACAGGGGGCGCCTAATGAAAAACTGTTTTTT.

This chain connects TRBV12-5 to TRBJ1-1, with unresolved D. V lost 2 bases and J lost 1, with 14 bases in between. CDR3 length equals 16 residues. Looked up from germline, CDR1 is LGHNT and CDR2 is FRNRAP. The CDR3: CASGLIPALENTEAFF. The CDR3 region has the DNA TGTGCTAGTGGTTTGATTCCGGCACTAGAGAACACTGAAGCTTTCTTT.

The rearrangement links TRBV7-2 to TRBJ1-1; D gene unclear. Trimming removed 1 base at V and 0 bases at J, with 6 bases between. The CDR3 has 14 residues. The V gene's germline CDR1 is SGHTA and CDR2 FQGNSA. CDR3 amino acids: CASSLGQVNTEAFF. CDR3 sequence (DNA): TGTGCCAGCAGCTTAGGCCAGGTGAACACTGAAGCTTTCTTT.

The chain carries TRBV7-4 and TRBJ1-3; D unresolved. The ends were cut back, 0 bases at V and 0 bases at J, with 9 bases in the middle. Per germline, CDR1 SGHVT and CDR2 SQSDAQ. The CDR3 contains 16 residues. In nucleotides, the CDR3 is TGTGCCAGCAGCTTAGCGACTTGGCCCTCTGGAAACACCATATATTTT. Its protein product is CASSLATWPSGNTIYF.

This rearrangement joins TRBV6-5 to TRBJ1-4; possible D gene TRBD1, 6 bases. The CDR3 runs to 15 residues. V dropped 4 bases and J dropped 4 bases, with 13 bases sitting between them. Germline V lookup: CDR1 MNHEY, CDR2 SVGAGI. In DNA form, the CDR3 reads TGTGCCAGCAGTTTTTCAGGGGCGCGTAATGAAAAACTGTTTTTT. It encodes CASSFSGARNEKLFF.